The source of this T cell receptor beta chain is a study of naive and memory T cell subsets. Study-wide results and caveats: Possibly reflecting memory cells re-expressing CD45RA, a few larger clonotypes occurred in naive repertoires, especially CD8.

The beta constant-region primer was an equimolar mix of two oligonucleotides covering TRBC1 and TRBC2. Four rounds of PCR amplified the ligated cDNA using nested alpha and beta constant-region primers plus SP2. TCRdb re-called the UMI-ligation and nested PCR reads with MiXCR, one entry per CDR3 protein. The sample holds under 150,000 distinct CDR3 sequences; more than 15% are singletons and the top ten take around 0.63%. To note about this clonotype: What it recognizes is unknown.

Germline CDR1 is MGHRA and CDR2 is YSYEKL. V was clipped by 1 base and J by 0 bases, with 7 bases between them. The CDR3 extends over 14 amino acids. The V and J genes are TRBV4-1 and TRBJ2-7; D is possibly TRBD2 (5 bases). The sequence derives from a human donor in good health. The sequencing input was naive CD8+ T cells from blood. This chain's CDR3 is CASSQVRGSYEQYF. The CDR3 coding sequence is TGCGCCAGCAGCCAAGTCCGGGGCTCCTACGAGCAGTACTTC.